A single sample gave rise to the 14 T cell receptor beta chains below, sequenced in a study of T cell repertoires in cytomegalovirus infection. These receptors' targets are unknown. Each CDR3 protein gets one entry after TCRdb re-called the reads with MiXCR. The table records approximately 910,000 distinct CDR3 sequences, 30% to 40% of them present only once. The sample here was cultured CD8+ T cells from PBMCs, taken from culture after CMV antigen stimulation. The receptor set was obtained from a human donor in good health (CMV status not recorded). Some clones in this sample may be carry-over from other donors' samples.

V gene TRBV20-1 combines with J gene TRBJ1-2, with 12 bases identical to TRBD1. Germline V gene data show CDR1 as DFQATT and CDR2 as SNEGSKA (reference sequence). CDR3 length: 14 residues. The trim removed 6 bases at V and 3 bases at J, leaving 5 bases unmatched. CDR3 residues: CSATGTGGYYGYTF. CDR3 coding DNA: TGCAGTGCCACCGGGACAGGGGGCTACTATGGCTACACCTTC.

The chain employs TRBV6-2 or TRBV6-3 and TRBJ2-3; 10 positions match TRBD2. Looked up from germline, CDR1 is MNHEY and CDR2 is SVGEGT. The CDR3 is 17 residues long. J was trimmed by 3 bases and V by 2 bases; bases with no gene match: 8. CDR3 region: CASSYRSSGGPTDTQYF. CDR3 in DNA: TGTGCCAGCAGTTACCGATCTAGCGGGGGACCAACAGATACGCAGTATTTT.

This clonotype was observed a handful of times. A much larger clone differs by one base, so this may be a read error. The chain carries TRBV7-2 and TRBJ2-3; 8 nucleotides match TRBD2. This CDR3 comprises 15 residues. Looked up from germline, CDR1 is SGHTA and CDR2 is FQGNSA. J gave up 6 bases and V 5 bases, and 10 bases lay outside the gene matches. CDR3 nucleotides: TGTGCCAGCAGCGCTGGCGGGGGGCCGCGGGATACGCAGTATTTT. Its protein is CASSAGGGPRDTQYF.

This clonotype was counted between two and nine times. The chain recombines TRBV11-3 with TRBJ1-1; tentative D call: TRBD1 (5 bases). Germline-derived CDR1 and CDR2 are SGHNT and YENEEA. Trimming took off 5 bases at V and 1 base at J, with 11 bases between the two ends. CDR3 length: 14 residues. CDR3 sequence (DNA): TGTGCCAGCAGCCAAGGGGCGCCGAACACTGAAGCTTTCTTT. Translated: CASSQGAPNTEAFF.

This clonotype occurred a few times. This chain links TRBV6-1 with TRBJ2-7, with 9 bases fitting TRBD1. In germline, CDR1 is MNHNS, CDR2 SASEGT. J lost 3 bases, V lost 6 bases, and 9 bases had no gene match. The CDR3 is 15 amino acids. The CDR3 here is CASSPGGQGNYEQYF. CDR3 coding DNA: TGTGCCAGCAGCCCCGGGGGACAGGGTAACTACGAGCAGTACTTC.

This chain joins TRBV10-3 and TRBJ2-3; the D call may be TRBD1 or TRBD2 (5 bases each). The CDR3 length is 14 residues. Trimming took off 3 bases at V and 6 bases at J, with 13 bases between the two ends. Germline CDR1 reads ENHRY; CDR2 reads SYGVKD. CDR3 DNA sequence: TGTGCCATCAGTGACAGGGAGTCACGTGATACGCAGTATTTT. It codes for CAISDRESRDTQYF.

As for this clonotype: Since a much larger clone is just one base distant, this may be a read error. The V gene is TRBV12-3 or TRBV12-4, the J gene TRBJ2-1; the D is unclear. Trimming pared 5 bases from V and 7 bases from J, leaving 9 bases between. The CDR3 contains 12 residues. Here the CDR3 DNA reads TGTGCCAGCAGTCCCAGCACAAATGAGCAGTTCTTC. Its protein is CASSPSTNEQFF.

V is TRBV4-1 and J is TRBJ1-1; D not resolved. Germline CDR1 and CDR2: MGHRA and YSYEKL. The V end lost 0 bases, the J end lost 10 bases, and 15 bases lay between the germline ends. There are 14 residues in the CDR3. CDR3: CASSQDGEHIGAFF. CDR3 DNA sequence: TGCGCCAGCAGCCAAGATGGTGAACATATAGGAGCTTTCTTT.

The chain couples TRBV7-9 to TRBJ1-3; a weak D match, TRBD1 (5 bases). The V end lost 0 bases, the J end lost 0 bases, and 9 bases lay between the germline ends. Per germline, CDR1 SEHNR and CDR2 FQNEAQ (reference sequence). This CDR3 comprises 16 residues. The CDR3 spells CASSLAGDFSGNTIYF. The CDR3 DNA sequence: TGTGCCAGCAGCTTAGCAGGGGACTTCTCTGGAAACACCATATATTTT.

This clonotype was seen only a few times. The V and J genes are TRBV7-6 and TRBJ2-1, with 10 nucleotides matching TRBD2. CDR1 and CDR2 from the germline V gene are SGHVS and FNYEAQ. This CDR3 is 15 amino acids long. V dropped 5 bases and J dropped 4; count of bases not matched to a gene: 5. This chain's CDR3 is CASSDLAGEYNEQFF. In DNA form, the CDR3 reads TGTGCCAGCAGCGACCTAGCGGGGGAATACAATGAGCAGTTCTTC.

This chain uses TRBV7-9 with TRBJ2-4; 8 nucleotides match TRBD2. CDR1 and CDR2 (germline): SEHNR, FQNEAQ (reference sequence). The V and J ends lost 5 bases and 0 bases, in that order; junction bases with no gene match: 6. The CDR3 runs to 16 residues. CDR3 loop: CASSTPGGGAKNIQYF. For the CDR3, the DNA is TGTGCCAGCAGCACCCCCGGGGGGGGAGCCAAAAACATTCAGTACTTC.

This clonotype has only a few counts. The CDR3 here is CASSQDQWGAGANVLTF. The DNA for the CDR3 is TGTGCCAGCAGCCAAGATCAGTGGGGGGCCGGGGCCAACGTCCTGACTTTC. The V call is TRBV4-2, the J call TRBJ2-6; perhaps D is TRBD1 or TRBD2 (6 bases each). Germline V CDR1 and CDR2: LGHNA, YNFKEQ. Deletions cut 0 bases from V and 4 bases from J, with 13 bases between. The CDR3 contains 17 residues.

Points on this clonotype: At one boundary the junction diverges from the germline segment, which might be a read error. This rearrangement joins TRBV6-1 to TRBJ1-5; no reliable D call. The CDR3 has 14 amino acids. Germline lookup yields CDR1 MNHNS and CDR2 SASEGT. The CDR3 bases are TGTGTCAGCAAGAAGGGAGGTTCGGATCAGCCCCAGCATTTT. Translation gives CVSKKGGSDQPQHF.

This clonotype came up a few times. The gene calls are TRBV6-1 and TRBJ1-1; D possibly corresponds to TRBD1 (5 bases). The CDR3 length is 14 residues. Germline assignment: CDR1 MNHNS and CDR2 SASEGT. Trimming stripped 6 bases from V and 4 bases from J, with 15 bases between. CDR3: CASRILGDGTEAFF. The CDR3, as DNA: TGTGCCAGCAGAATATTGGGGGATGGCACTGAAGCTTTCTTT.